This TCR beta chain comes out of a study of control samples from healthy donors and cancer patients. The CDR3 runs to 13 residues. V lost 6 bases, J lost 0 bases, and 8 bases lay in between. Per the germline V gene, CDR1 is LNHDA and CDR2 is SQIVND (reference sequence). Produced via immunoSEQ multiplex PCR; TCRdb's table is partial and in-frame only. The table includes under 150,000 clones, around nine tenths detected once. The rearrangement uses TRBV19 and TRBJ1-1, with D possibly being TRBD1 (5 bases). The sequence was obtained from a woman in her sixties or seventies in good health. Source material: blood. The CDR3 DNA is TGTGCCAGTAGGAGGGGCGTGAACACTGAAGCTTTCTTT. It encodes CASRRGVNTEAFF. The full variable domain, rest sourced from reference TRBV19 and TRBJ1-1, is DGGITQSPKYLFRKEGQNVTLSCEQNLNHDAMYWYRQDPGQGLRLIYYSQIVNDFQKGDIAEGYSVSREKKESFPLTVTSAQKNPTAFYLCASRRGVNTEAFFGQGTRLTVV.